The 4 T cell receptor beta chains in this list originate from one sample, sequenced in a study of spatial heterogeneity in lung cancer. TCRdb re-derived calls from the 5' RACE reads in MiXCR, one entry per CDR3 protein. The sample carries some 110,000 distinct CDR3 sequences, 12% recorded once. Documented time point: blood at routine non-recurrence follow-up after resection. Whole RNA came from tumor, nontumor lung or frozen PBMC and was sequenced without being sorted. The sequences come from PBMCs, collected at follow-up. These receptor sequences come from a male donor with early-stage non-small cell lung cancer.

This rearrangement joins TRBV5-1 to TRBJ2-3; the D is unclear. Deletions cut 2 bases from V and 0 bases from J, with 7 bases between. The germline gives CDR1 SGHRS, CDR2 YFSETQ. The CDR3 loop spans 14 amino acids. In DNA form, the CDR3 reads TGCGCCAGCAGCTTACTCCTTAGCACAGATACGCAGTATTTT. Translation: CASSLLLSTDTQYF.

The V and J genes are TRBV24-1 and TRBJ2-7; D gene ambiguous. Trimming stripped 3 bases from V and 2 bases from J, with 13 bases between. Germline V lookup: CDR1 KGHDR, CDR2 SFDVKD. CDR3 length equals 15 residues. CDR3 protein: CATSDGSRPPYEQYF. CDR3 nucleotides: TGTGCCACCAGTGATGGGTCCAGGCCTCCCTACGAGCAGTACTTC.

This clonotype was counted between two and nine times. V usage is TRBV24-1 and J usage is TRBJ2-1; tentatively, D is TRBD1 (6 bases). Per the germline V gene, CDR1 is KGHDR and CDR2 is SFDVKD. Trimming took off 7 bases at V and 8 bases at J, with 8 bases between the two ends. The length of the CDR3 is 11 residues. The CDR3 nucleotides read TGTGCCACCAGAGGACAGCATGAGCAGTTCTTC. Its translation: CATRGQHEQFF.

This clonotype was seen a handful of times. V gene TRBV3-1 combines with J gene TRBJ2-2; no clear D. V lost 1 base and J lost 4, with 13 bases in between. Germline-derived CDR1 and CDR2 are LGHDT and YNNKEL (reference sequence). The CDR3 length is 16 residues. This chain's CDR3 is CASSQGSPMTTGELFF. The CDR3 DNA is TGTGCCAGCAGCCAAGGCAGTCCCATGACCACCGGGGAGCTGTTTTTT. Based on the CDR3 plus reference TRBV3-1 and TRBJ2-2, the full variable domain is DTAVSQTPKYLVTQMGNDKSIKCEQNLGHDTMYWYKQDSKKFLKIMFSYNNKELIINETVPNRFSPKSPDKAHLNLHINSLELGDSAVYFCASSQGSPMTTGELFFGEGSRLTVL.